One sample yielded the 29 T cell receptor beta chains listed below, sequenced in a study of T cells in Graves' hyperthyroidism and ophthalmopathy. Amplification of TCR beta CDR3 regions used RNA as the template. First-round RT-PCR of the TCR CDR3 relied on the HTBI primer set. From the multiplex PCR reads, TCRdb called clonotypes with MiXCR, one entry per CDR3 protein. The profile covers roughly 420,000 distinct CDR3 sequences, with about a sixth appearing a single time and less than 15% taken by the ten largest. Sequencing was carried out using blood. The receptors stem from a woman aged 18 to 35 with Graves' hyperthyroidism.

V usage is TRBV6-1 and J usage is TRBJ2-3; D is possibly TRBD1 or TRBD2 (5 bases each). Per the germline V gene, CDR1 is MNHNS and CDR2 is SASEGT. The V and J ends lost 11 bases and 6 bases respectively, with 9 bases between them. This CDR3 region has 10 residues. The CDR3 loop is CAAEGDTQYF. The CDR3 nucleotides read TGTGCCGCCGAGGGGGATACGCAGTATTTT.

This clonotype has a handful of counts. A read error may account for a junction end that differs from germline. This rearrangement joins TRBV20-1 to TRBJ2-3, with 9 positions matching TRBD2. The CDR3 covers 15 residues. Germline CDR1 and CDR2: DFQATT and SNEGSKA (reference sequence). This chain's CDR3 is CSAREGTSLRGTQNF. The CDR3 DNA reads TGCAGTGCTAGAGAGGGGACTAGCCTGCGGGGTACGCAGAATTTT.

This clonotype was picked up many times. This rearrangement joins TRBV3-1 to TRBJ1-4; 7 bases match TRBD1. The CDR3 is made up of 16 amino acids. Per germline, CDR1 LGHDT and CDR2 YNNKEL (reference sequence). V was clipped by 0 bases and J by 7 bases; unmatched bases: 8. The chain's CDR3 is CASSQERPGGSEKLFF. CDR3 coding DNA: TGTGCCAGCAGCCAAGAACGGCCAGGGGGAAGTGAAAAACTGTTTTTT.

The chain is built from TRBV6-1 and TRBJ1-2, with D possibly TRBD1 on 5 matching bases. V gave up 6 bases and J gave up 4 bases, with 15 bases separating them. CDR3 size: 14 residues. Germline V gene sequence: CDR1 MNHNS, CDR2 SASEGT. CDR3 in amino acids: CASSLYPGSYGYTF. The CDR3 DNA follows: TGTGCCAGCAGCTTGTACCCAGGGTCCTATGGCTACACCTTC.

This clonotype has ten or more counts. The V gene is TRBV3-1, the J gene TRBJ2-1, with 13 bases that match TRBD2. The CDR3 has 15 residues. V dropped 5 bases and J dropped 8; count of bases not matched to a gene: 6. The V gene's germline CDR1 is LGHDT and CDR2 YNNKEL (reference sequence). The CDR3 DNA is TGTGCCAGCAGCTTCGGACTAGCGGGAGTTGATGAGCAGTTCTTC. Protein sequence: CASSFGLAGVDEQFF.

This clonotype was seen many times. The chain uses TRBV12-3 or TRBV12-4 and TRBJ2-1; maybe TRBD1 (6 bases). The V gene lost 11 bases and the J gene lost 2 bases, with 10 bases spanning the gap. The CDR3 is made up of 12 amino acids. The CDR3 nucleotides read TGTGCCTCCAGGGGTACCTACAATGAGCAGTTCTTC. This sequence encodes CASRGTYNEQFF.

This clonotype was seen more than once but under ten times. The V gene is TRBV29-1, the J gene TRBJ1-1; D call uncertain. Trimming left V 7 bases short and J 0 bases short, with 3 bases between. The CDR3 extends over 10 amino acids. Looked up from germline, CDR1 is SQVTM and CDR2 is ANQGSEA. CDR3 sequence reads: CSALNTEAFF. CDR3 DNA: TGCAGCGCGTTGAACACTGAAGCTTTCTTT. Full variable domain (rest looked up from reference TRBV29-1 and TRBJ1-1): SAVISQKPSRDICQRGTSLTIQCQVDSQVTMMFWYRQQPGQSLTLIATANQGSEATYESGFVIDKFPISRPNLTFSTLTVSNMSPEDSSIYLCSALNTEAFFGQGTRLTVV.

In the case of this clonotype: This may be a read error, as it is one base from a much larger clone. A read error is likely, as this CDR3 ends without the conserved phenylalanine or tryptophan. The chain couples TRBV28 to TRBJ1-5; the match to TRBD1 covers 7 bases. Germline V gene lookup returns CDR1 MDHEN and CDR2 SYDVKM. V shed 7 bases and J 4 bases; nucleotides not matched to a gene: 13. The length of the CDR3 is 16 residues. DNA of the CDR3: TGTGCCAGCACCTATTTTAGGACAGGAGGAAATCAGCCCCAGCATCTT. Translation gives CASTYFRTGGNQPQHL.

This rearrangement joins TRBV4-1 to TRBJ1-2; TRBD1 matches 8 bases. The CDR3 covers 14 residues. Per germline, CDR1 MGHRA and CDR2 YSYEKL. V was clipped by 4 bases and J by 3 bases; unmatched bases: 4. CDR3 loop: CASSPTDRDYGYTF. The DNA for the CDR3 is TGCGCCAGCAGCCCGACGGACAGGGACTATGGCTACACCTTC.

This clonotype showed up many times. The V gene is TRBV12-3 or TRBV12-4, the J gene TRBJ2-7; 7 bases are shared with TRBD1. Trimming at V came to 2 bases and at J to 8 bases, leaving 3 bases not matched to a gene. This CDR3 has 12 amino acids. The DNA for the CDR3 is TGTGCCAGCAGTTTATCGACAGGGAAGCAGTACTTC. It specifies CASSLSTGKQYF.

Comment on this clonotype: This could be a read error, since a much larger clone is one nucleotide away. A read error is likely, as this CDR3 ends without the conserved phenylalanine or tryptophan. The J gene is TRBJ2-7, the V gene TRBV9, with D possibly TRBD1 on 5 matching bases. CDR1 is SGDLS, CDR2 YYNGEE, per germline. Trimming stripped 1 base from V and 3 bases from J, with 11 bases between. The CDR3 extends over 14 amino acids. CDR3 region: CASSVRGWGYEQYL. The DNA for the CDR3 is TGTGCCAGCAGCGTAAGGGGATGGGGCTACGAGCAGTACCTC.

This clonotype was picked up many times. The V and J genes are TRBV28 and TRBJ1-6; a weak D match, TRBD1 (6 bases). The germline V gene encodes CDR1 MDHEN and CDR2 SYDVKM. This CDR3 is 16 amino acids long. The V end lost 8 bases, the J end lost 8 bases, and 22 bases lay between the germline ends. CDR3 sequence reads: CASETPQGLRYSPLHF. For the CDR3, the DNA is TGTGCCAGCGAAACCCCTCAGGGGTTAAGATATTCACCCCTCCACTTT.

In this sample, this clonotype turned up a few times. As DNA, the CDR3 is TGTGCCAGCAGTCCGGGACAGGGGTTGTATGGCTACACCTTC. Its protein is CASSPGQGLYGYTF. The J gene is TRBJ1-2, the V gene TRBV25-1, with 10 nucleotides matching TRBD1. V lost 5 bases, J lost 5 bases, and 5 bases stayed unmatched. The length of the CDR3 is 14 residues. Per germline, CDR1 MGHDK and CDR2 SYGVNS.

This clonotype was recorded at least ten times. The chain recombines TRBV20-1 with TRBJ2-7, with TRBD2 matching over 9 bases. Germline lookup yields CDR1 DFQATT and CDR2 SNEGSKA (reference sequence). Unmatched junction bases numbered 4, after V lost 1 base and J lost 6 bases. The CDR3 contains 13 residues. The CDR3 DNA follows: TGCAGTGCTAGAGGCGGGAGGGCCAGCGAGCAGTACTTC. Translating gives CSARGGRASEQYF.

There are many counts of this clonotype. The chain recombines TRBV6-1 with TRBJ1-2; no firm D call. This CDR3 comprises 15 residues. V lost 6 bases to trimming and J lost 0 bases, with 14 bases between them. Germline V gene sequence: CDR1 MNHNS, CDR2 SASEGT. The CDR3 nucleotides read TGTGCCAGCAGGCCCCCCGGTAGACCTAACTATGGCTACACCTTC. This gives the protein CASRPPGRPNYGYTF.

The table lists this clonotype with a few counts. This sequence joins TRBV10-3 and TRBJ2-5; 11 positions match TRBD2. The CDR3 extends over 14 amino acids. Germline trimming cut 10 bases from V and 3 bases from J; bases unmatched to any gene: 7. Germline loops: CDR1 ENHRY, CDR2 SYGVKD. CDR3 residues: CASSKLAGEETQYF. The CDR3 DNA reads as TGTGCCAGCAGCAAACTAGCGGGAGAAGAGACCCAGTACTTC.

This clonotype is a singleton in its sample. The chain joins TRBV25-1 to TRBJ2-1; TRBD2 matches 8 bases. Germline V lookup: CDR1 MGHDK, CDR2 SYGVNS. The CDR3 has 15 residues. With 4 bases clipped from V and 7 bases from J, the junction kept 9 bases outside the gene matches. The CDR3 reads CASSGGTSRGNEQFF. CDR3 in DNA: TGTGCCAGCAGTGGCGGGACTAGTCGGGGGAATGAGCAGTTCTTC.

CDR3 sequence (DNA): TGTGCCAGCAGCTTACTGCGGGAGGTACCCTACGAGCAGTACTTC. Translation gives CASSLLREVPYEQYF. This chain joins TRBV13 and TRBJ2-7; TRBD2 matches 8 bases. Germline-derived CDR1 and CDR2 are PRHDT and FYEKMQ (reference sequence). Losses at the gene ends were 2 bases for V and 2 bases for J; bases not matched to a gene: 5. There are 15 residues in the CDR3.

This clonotype was seen ten or more times. The chain links TRBV12-3 or TRBV12-4 to TRBJ1-2, with unresolved D. Trimming stripped 3 bases from V and 0 bases from J, with 14 bases between. This CDR3 contains 16 residues. DNA for the CDR3: TGTGCCAGCAGTTTGGTCCCCCCCGGCGCTAACTATGGCTACACCTTC. The encoded protein is CASSLVPPGANYGYTF.

The V gene is TRBV12-3 or TRBV12-4, the J gene TRBJ2-1; the match to TRBD1 covers 7 bases. CDR3 length: 13 residues. With 6 bases clipped from V and 9 bases from J, the junction kept 8 bases outside the gene matches. The CDR3 DNA is TGTGCCAGCAGCCCGAGACAGGGCGGTGAGCAGTTCTTC. It specifies CASSPRQGGEQFF.

This clonotype was recorded many times. V gene TRBV3-1 combines with J gene TRBJ2-3; 7 bases fit TRBD2. In germline, CDR1 is LGHDT, CDR2 YNNKEL (reference sequence). Germline trimming cut 9 bases from V and 1 base from J; bases unmatched to any gene: 7. CDR3 length: 14 amino acids. The CDR3 loop reads CASSVTSGTDTQYF. In nucleotides, the CDR3 is TGTGCCAGTTCCGTTACTAGCGGCACAGATACGCAGTATTTT.

The sample holds many counts of this clonotype. The rearrangement links TRBV7-2 to TRBJ2-5; 9 bases match TRBD1. CDR1 is SGHTA, CDR2 FQGNSA, per germline. This CDR3 comprises 14 residues. Losses at the gene ends were 3 bases for V and 5 bases for J; bases not matched to a gene: 4. The DNA for the CDR3 is TGTGCCAGCAGCTTGGGACAGGGTACGGAGACCCAGTACTTC. This sequence encodes CASSLGQGTETQYF.

Many counts were recorded for this clonotype. The chain recombines TRBV19 with TRBJ1-1; 9 bases are shared with TRBD1. The CDR3 runs to 14 residues. V lost 6 bases to trimming and J lost 5 bases; unmatched junction nucleotides: 7. The germline V gene has CDR1 LNHDA and CDR2 SQIVND (reference sequence). The CDR3 loop is CASRLGQGRTEAFF. The CDR3 DNA is TGTGCCAGTAGATTGGGACAGGGAAGGACTGAAGCTTTCTTT. The full variable domain, completed using reference TRBV19 and TRBJ1-1, is DGGITQSPKYLFRKEGQNVTLSCEQNLNHDAMYWYRQDPGQGLRLIYYSQIVNDFQKGDIAEGYSVSREKKESFPLTVTSAQKNPTAFYLCASRLGQGRTEAFFGQGTRLTVV.

This clonotype showed up many times. The V gene is TRBV7-8, the J gene TRBJ2-7, with 10 nucleotides matching TRBD2. Germline values: CDR1 SGHVS, CDR2 FQNEAQ. Trimming took 4 bases from V and 3 from J; bases not matched to a gene: 6. The length of the CDR3 is 15 residues. The CDR3 here is CASSSTSGSNYEQYF. DNA for the CDR3: TGTGCCAGCAGCTCGACTAGCGGGTCGAACTACGAGCAGTACTTC.

This clonotype appeared many times. The chain employs TRBV18 and TRBJ1-2; D ambiguous. The V gene's germline CDR1 is KGHSH and CDR2 LQKENI. Trimming pared 5 bases from V and 5 bases from J, leaving 15 bases between. The CDR3 is made up of 14 amino acids. CDR3 DNA sequence: TGTGCCAGCTCAATAAAAGAACGGGCGTATGGCTACACCTTC. Translated: CASSIKERAYGYTF.

This clonotype has only a few counts. V gene TRBV5-8 combines with J gene TRBJ2-1, with D possibly matching TRBD2 (5 bases). There are 15 residues in the CDR3. With 1 base removed from V and 1 base from J, the gap between germline ends came to 9 bases. The germline V gene encodes CDR1 SGHTS and CDR2 YDEGEE. Here the CDR3 DNA reads TGTGCCAGCAGCTTGAGGGAGTGGTCCTACAATGAGCAGTTCTTC. This sequence encodes CASSLREWSYNEQFF.

This clonotype appeared many times. The chain uses TRBV7-9 and TRBJ1-3; weak D call: TRBD1 (6 bases). Trimming took 7 bases from V and 0 from J, leaving 13 bases between them. In germline, CDR1 is SEHNR, CDR2 FQNEAQ (reference sequence). CDR3 length equals 15 residues. The CDR3 DNA follows: TGTGCCAGCATCGAGGGGGTCCCCTCTGGAAACACCATATATTTT. Amino acids: CASIEGVPSGNTIYF.

The J gene is TRBJ2-3, the V gene TRBV20-1; 8 bases match TRBD2. V shed 0 bases and J 4 bases; nucleotides not matched to a gene: 9. Germline V gene lookup returns CDR1 DFQATT and CDR2 SNEGSKA (reference sequence). This CDR3 has 16 residues. The CDR3 sequence is CSARDWGAGGADTQYF. Here the CDR3 DNA reads TGCAGTGCTAGAGATTGGGGTGCGGGGGGCGCAGATACGCAGTATTTT.

The chain has TRBV27 and TRBJ2-1, with TRBD2 matching over 8 bases. The CDR3 runs 17 residues. Trimming took 11 bases from V and 7 from J; bases not matched to a gene: 22. Germline CDR1 reads MNHEY; CDR2 reads SMNVEV (reference sequence). Here the CDR3 DNA reads TGTGCCTCACGCCCCTTCGCGAGCGGGAGAGGGGTGAATGAGCAGTTCTTC. Its translation: CASRPFASGRGVNEQFF.